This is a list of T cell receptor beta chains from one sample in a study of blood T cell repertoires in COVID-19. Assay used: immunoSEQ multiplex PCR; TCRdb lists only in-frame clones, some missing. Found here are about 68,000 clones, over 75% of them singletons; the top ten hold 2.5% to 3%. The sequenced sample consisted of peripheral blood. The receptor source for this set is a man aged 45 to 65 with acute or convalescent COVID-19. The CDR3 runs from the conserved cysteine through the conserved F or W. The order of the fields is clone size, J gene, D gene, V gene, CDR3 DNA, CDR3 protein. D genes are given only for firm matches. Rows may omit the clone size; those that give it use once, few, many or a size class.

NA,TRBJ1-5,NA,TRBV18,TGTGCCAGCTCACCTGAGAATCAGCCCCAGCATTTT,CASSPENQPQHF
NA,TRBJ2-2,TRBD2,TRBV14,TGTGCCAGCAGCTTGCGTCGTAGGACTAGCGGGAGCGGCACCGGGGAGCTGTTTTTT,CASSLRRRTSGSGTGELFF
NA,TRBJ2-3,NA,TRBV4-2,TGTGCCAGCAGCTTCCGCGGGACTGGGAACACAGATACGCAGTATTTT,CASSFRGTGNTDTQYF
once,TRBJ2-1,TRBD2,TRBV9,TGTGCCAGCAGCGCGAGCGGGAGCGGTGTACTTGAGCAGTTCTTC,CASSASGSGVLEQFF
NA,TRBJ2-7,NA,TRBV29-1,TGCAGCGTGGTGACAGGTCACTACGAGCAGTACTTC,CSVVTGHYEQYF
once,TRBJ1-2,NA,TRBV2,TGTGCCAGCAGTCCCGCGGGTCGGGACTATGGCTACACCTTC,CASSPAGRDYGYTF
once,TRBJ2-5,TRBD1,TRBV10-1,TGCGCCAGCAGTGAGGACAGGGAAGAGACCCAGTACTTC,CASSEDREETQYF
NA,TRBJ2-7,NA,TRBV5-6,TGTGCCAGCAGCTTGGGCTGGAACAGGGCCTCCTACGAGCAGTACTTC,CASSLGWNRASYEQYF
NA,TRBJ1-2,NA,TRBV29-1,TGCAGCGTTGAAAAAGGGGACTACATTGGCTACACCTTC,CSVEKGDYIGYTF
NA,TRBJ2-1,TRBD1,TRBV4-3,TGCGCCAGCAGAACCGACAGGGGGGACTACAATGAGCAGTTCTTC,CASRTDRGDYNEQFF
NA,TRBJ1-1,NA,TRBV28,TGTGCCAGCAGTTTGGGCAGGGTTAATGGTTACGCTGAAGCTTTCTTT,CASSLGRVNGYAEAFF
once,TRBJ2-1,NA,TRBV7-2,TGTGCCAGCAGCTTCGCGGGCCCATACAATGAGCAGTTCTTC,CASSFAGPYNEQFF
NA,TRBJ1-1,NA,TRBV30,TGTGCCTGGAGTGTAGGCGGGGCAGCTTTCTTT,CAWSVGGAAFF
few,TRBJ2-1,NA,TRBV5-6,TGTGCCAGCAGCTTGGGCCAGGGCCGGGAGCAGTTCTTC,CASSLGQGREQFF
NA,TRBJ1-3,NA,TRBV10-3,TGTGCCATCAGTGAGTCAGGGTTTCGGGGATTCGCGAAGAAAACCTCCATATATTTT,CAISESGFRGFAKKTSIYF
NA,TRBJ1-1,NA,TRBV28,TGTGCCAGCAGGACAGTGGCGATGAACACTGAAGCTTTCTTT,CASRTVAMNTEAFF
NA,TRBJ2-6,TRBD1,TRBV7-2,TGTGCCAGCAGCTTCAGGGGGTCTGGGGCCAACGTCCTGACTTTC,CASSFRGSGANVLTF
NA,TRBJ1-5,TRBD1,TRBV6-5,TGTGCCAGCAGTTACGACAGGGGGAGTTCTCAGCCCCAGCATTTT,CASSYDRGSSQPQHF
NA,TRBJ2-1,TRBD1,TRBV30,TGTGCCTGGAGTCCTTTGGGACAGGGAGGCAATGAGCAGTTCTTC,CAWSPLGQGGNEQFF
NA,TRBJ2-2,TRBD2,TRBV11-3,TGTGCCAGCAGCCCCAAATTCGGATGGGCGGGAGACAACACCGGGGAGCTGTTTTTT,CASSPKFGWAGDNTGELFF
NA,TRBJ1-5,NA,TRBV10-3,TGTGCCATCAGTGAGGGGGCAGGGCATCAGCCCCAGCATTTT,CAISEGAGHQPQHF
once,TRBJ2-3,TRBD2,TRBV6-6,TGTGCCAGCAGCCCCAGCGGGGGGACAGATACGCAGTATTTT,CASSPSGGTDTQYF
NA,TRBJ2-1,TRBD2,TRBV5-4,TGTGCCAGCAGGGTCCTAGCGGCAACTAACAATGAGCAGTTCTTC,CASRVLAATNNEQFF
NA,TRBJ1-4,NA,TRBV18,TGTGCCAGCTCACCACGTTCAGGGGAAAAACTGTTTTTT,CASSPRSGEKLFF
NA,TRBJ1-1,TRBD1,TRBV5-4,TGTGCCAGCAGCAGGGGGACAGGGGACACTGAAGCTTTCTTT,CASSRGTGDTEAFF
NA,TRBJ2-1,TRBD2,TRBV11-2,TGTGCCAGCAGCTTAGACGGTGGGGCTAGCGGGAAGGTTGAGCAGTTCTTC,CASSLDGGASGKVEQFF
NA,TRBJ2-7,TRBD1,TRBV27,TGTGCCAGCAGTTTATTAGCAGGGGGCTCCCTCGAGCAGTACTTC,CASSLLAGGSLEQYF
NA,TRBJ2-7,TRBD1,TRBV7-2,TGTGCCAGCAGAGAAGCAGGGGGTCCCTCCTACGAGCAGTACTTC,CASREAGGPSYEQYF
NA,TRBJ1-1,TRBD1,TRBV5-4,TGTGCCAGCAGCTTGGGAGGACGTGGACAGGGGGCCACTGAAGCTTTCTTT,CASSLGGRGQGATEAFF
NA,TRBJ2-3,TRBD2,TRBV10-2,TGCGCCAGCAGCGGGACTAGCCGCACAGATACGCAGTATTTT,CASSGTSRTDTQYF
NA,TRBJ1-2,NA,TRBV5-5,TGTGCCAGCAGCTTGGTACAGACTGGCTACACCTTC,CASSLVQTGYTF
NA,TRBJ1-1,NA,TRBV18,TGTGCCAGCTCACCATTTACAGGAGTGAACACTGAAGCTTTCTTT,CASSPFTGVNTEAFF
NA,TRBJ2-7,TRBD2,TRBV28,TGTGCCAGCAGTTTACACTGGGCTAGCGGAACGTACGAGCAGTACTTC,CASSLHWASGTYEQYF
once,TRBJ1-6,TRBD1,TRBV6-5,TGTGCCAGCAGTACGCAGGGGGCGGGTAATTCACCCCTCCACTTT,CASSTQGAGNSPLHF
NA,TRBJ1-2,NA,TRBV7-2,TGTGCCAGCAGCTTAACAAAAGACAGCGTCGGGTATGGCTACACCTTC,CASSLTKDSVGYGYTF
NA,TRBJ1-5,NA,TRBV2,TGTGCCAGCTTCAAAGGGGGGGGTGGCAATCAGCCCCAGCATTTT,CASFKGGGGNQPQHF
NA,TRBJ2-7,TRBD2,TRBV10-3,TGTGCCATCAGCCCATCTAGCGGGAGCTACGAGCAGTACTTC,CAISPSSGSYEQYF
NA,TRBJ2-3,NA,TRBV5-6,TGTGCCAGCAGCTTGATTTACACAGATACGCAGTATTTT,CASSLIYTDTQYF
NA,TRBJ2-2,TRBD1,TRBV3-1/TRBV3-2,TGTGCCAGCACCGGGACAGGGCTCGGCACCGGGGAGCTGTTTTTT,CASTGTGLGTGELFF
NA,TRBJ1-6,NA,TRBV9,TGTGCCAGCAGCGGAGTATTTGGGGCAGGGCGAAATTCACCCCTCCACTTT,CASSGVFGAGRNSPLHF
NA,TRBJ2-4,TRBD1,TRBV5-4,TGTGCCAGCAGCCCAAAAAGGACAGCGACTCAGGGGGAAAACATTCAGTACTTC,CASSPKRTATQGENIQYF
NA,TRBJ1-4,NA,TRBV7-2,TGTGCCAGCAGCTCGGGTGGAACTAATGAAAAACTGTTTTTT,CASSSGGTNEKLFF
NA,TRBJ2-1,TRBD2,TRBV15,TGTGCCACCAGCAGAGATCGGGCTAGCGGGAGTAATGAGCAGTTCTTC,CATSRDRASGSNEQFF
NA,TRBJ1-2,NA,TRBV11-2,TGTGCCAGCAGCTCTTTACACAGGGCAGGGCCGATCTATGGCTACACCTTC,CASSSLHRAGPIYGYTF